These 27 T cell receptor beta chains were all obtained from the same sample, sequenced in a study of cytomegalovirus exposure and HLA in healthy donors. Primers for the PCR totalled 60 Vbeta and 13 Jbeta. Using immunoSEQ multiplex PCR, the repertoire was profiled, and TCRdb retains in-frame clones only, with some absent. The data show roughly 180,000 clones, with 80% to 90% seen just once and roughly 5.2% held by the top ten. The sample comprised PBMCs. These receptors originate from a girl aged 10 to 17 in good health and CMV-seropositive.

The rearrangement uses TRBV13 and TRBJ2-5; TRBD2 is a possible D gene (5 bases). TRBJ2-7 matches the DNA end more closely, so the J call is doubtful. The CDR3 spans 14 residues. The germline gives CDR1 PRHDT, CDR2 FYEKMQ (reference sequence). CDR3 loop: CASSLSVAGNEQYF. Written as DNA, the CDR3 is TGTGCCAGCAGCCTCTCCGTAGCCGGGAACGAGCAGTACTTC.

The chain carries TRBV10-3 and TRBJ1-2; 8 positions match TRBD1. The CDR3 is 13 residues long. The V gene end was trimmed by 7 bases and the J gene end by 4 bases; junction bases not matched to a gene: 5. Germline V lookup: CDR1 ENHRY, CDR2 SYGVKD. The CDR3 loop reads CAITSDRGYGYTF. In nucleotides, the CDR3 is TGTGCCATCACCAGCGACAGGGGCTATGGCTACACCTTC.

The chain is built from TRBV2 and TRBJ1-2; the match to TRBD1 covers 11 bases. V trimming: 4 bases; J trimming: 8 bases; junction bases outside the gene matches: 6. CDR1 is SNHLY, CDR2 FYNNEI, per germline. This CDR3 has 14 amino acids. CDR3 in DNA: TGTGCCAGCAGTGGTACGGGACAGGGGGGCGGCTACACCTTC. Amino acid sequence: CASSGTGQGGGYTF.

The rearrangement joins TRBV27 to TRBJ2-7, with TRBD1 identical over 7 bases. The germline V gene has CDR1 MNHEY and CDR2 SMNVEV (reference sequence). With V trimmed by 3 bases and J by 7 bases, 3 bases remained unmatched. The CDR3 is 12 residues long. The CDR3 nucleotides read TGTGCCAGCAGTTTTGTCAGGGGGGAGCAGTACTTC. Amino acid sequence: CASSFVRGEQYF.

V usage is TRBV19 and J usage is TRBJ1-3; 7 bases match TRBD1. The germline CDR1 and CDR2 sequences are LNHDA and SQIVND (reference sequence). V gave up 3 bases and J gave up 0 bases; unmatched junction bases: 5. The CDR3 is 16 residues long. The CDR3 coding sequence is TGTGCCAGTAGTATGGGACAGTTTTTCTCTGGAAACACCATATATTTT. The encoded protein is CASSMGQFFSGNTIYF.

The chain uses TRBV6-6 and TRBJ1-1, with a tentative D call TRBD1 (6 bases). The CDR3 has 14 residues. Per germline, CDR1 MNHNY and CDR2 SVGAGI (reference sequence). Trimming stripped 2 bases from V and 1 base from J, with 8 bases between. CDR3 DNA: TGTGCCAGCAGTTACACGGACAGGAACACTGAAGCTTTCTTT. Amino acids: CASSYTDRNTEAFF.

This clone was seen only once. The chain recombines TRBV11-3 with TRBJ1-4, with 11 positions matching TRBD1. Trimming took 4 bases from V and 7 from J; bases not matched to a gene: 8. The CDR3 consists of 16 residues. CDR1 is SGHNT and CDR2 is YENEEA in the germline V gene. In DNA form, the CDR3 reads TGTGCCAGCAGCTCGACTGGGACAGGGGGAAGTGAAAAACTGTTTTTT. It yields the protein CASSSTGTGGSEKLFF.

The CDR3 DNA reads TGCGCCAGCAGCGCGCAAGGGGGATATGGCTACACCTTC. Translated: CASSAQGGYGYTF. The chain has TRBV5-1 and TRBJ1-2; D possibly corresponds to TRBD1 (6 bases). The CDR3 is 13 residues long. From germline, CDR1 is SGHRS and CDR2 YFSETQ. V gave up 4 bases and J gave up 5 bases, with 12 bases separating them.

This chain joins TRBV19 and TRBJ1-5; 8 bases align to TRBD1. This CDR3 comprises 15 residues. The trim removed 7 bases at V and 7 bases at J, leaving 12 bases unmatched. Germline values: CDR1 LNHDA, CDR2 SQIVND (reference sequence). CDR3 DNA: TGTGCCAGTACCTCGGGACAGGCGGCAGCCCAGCCCCAGCATTTT. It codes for CASTSGQAAAQPQHF. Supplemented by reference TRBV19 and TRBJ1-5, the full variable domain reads DGGITQSPKYLFRKEGQNVTLSCEQNLNHDAMYWYRQDPGQGLRLIYYSQIVNDFQKGDIAEGYSVSREKKESFPLTVTSAQKNPTAFYLCASTSGQAAAQPQHFGDGTRLSIL.

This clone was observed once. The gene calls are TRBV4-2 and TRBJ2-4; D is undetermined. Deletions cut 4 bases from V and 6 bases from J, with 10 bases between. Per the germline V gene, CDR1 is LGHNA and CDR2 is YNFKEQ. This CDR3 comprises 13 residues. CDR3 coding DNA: TGTGCCAGCAGCCTCCGAACAAGAAACATTCAGTACTTC. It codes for CASSLRTRNIQYF.

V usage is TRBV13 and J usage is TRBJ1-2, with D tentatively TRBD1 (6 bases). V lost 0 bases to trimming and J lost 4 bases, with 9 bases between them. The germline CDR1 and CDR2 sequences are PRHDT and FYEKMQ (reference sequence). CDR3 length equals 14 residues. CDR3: CASSLGRGSYGYTF. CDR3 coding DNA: TGTGCCAGCAGCTTAGGCAGGGGAAGCTATGGCTACACCTTC.

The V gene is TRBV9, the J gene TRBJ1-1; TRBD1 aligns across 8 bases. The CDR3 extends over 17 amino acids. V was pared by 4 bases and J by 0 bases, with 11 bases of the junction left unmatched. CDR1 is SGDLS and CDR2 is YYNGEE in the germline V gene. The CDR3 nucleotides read TGTGCCAGCAGCCCCCAGGACAGGGTTGTGATGAACACTGAAGCTTTCTTT. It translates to CASSPQDRVVMNTEAFF.

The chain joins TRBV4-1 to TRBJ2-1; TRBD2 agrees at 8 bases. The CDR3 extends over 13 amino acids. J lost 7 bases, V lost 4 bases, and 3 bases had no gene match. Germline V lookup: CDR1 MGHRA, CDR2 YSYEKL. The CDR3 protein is CASSLERGNEQFF. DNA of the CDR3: TGCGCCAGCAGCCTCGAGCGGGGGAATGAGCAGTTCTTC.

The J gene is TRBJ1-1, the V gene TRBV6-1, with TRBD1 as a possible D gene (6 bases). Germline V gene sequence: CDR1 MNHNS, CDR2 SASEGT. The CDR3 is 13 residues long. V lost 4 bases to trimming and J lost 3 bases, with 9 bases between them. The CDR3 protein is CASSVQGYTEAFF. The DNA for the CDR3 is TGTGCCAGCAGTGTACAGGGTTACACTGAAGCTTTCTTT.

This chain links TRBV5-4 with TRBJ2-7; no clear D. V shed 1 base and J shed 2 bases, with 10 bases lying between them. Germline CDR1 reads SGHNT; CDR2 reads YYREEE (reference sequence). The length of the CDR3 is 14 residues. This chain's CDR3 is CASSLSALTYEQYF. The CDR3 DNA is TGTGCCAGCAGCTTGTCCGCGTTAACCTACGAGCAGTACTTC.

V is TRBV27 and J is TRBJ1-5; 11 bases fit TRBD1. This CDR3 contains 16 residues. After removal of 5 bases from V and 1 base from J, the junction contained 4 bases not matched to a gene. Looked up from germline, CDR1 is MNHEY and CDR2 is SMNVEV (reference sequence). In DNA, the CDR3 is TGTGCCAGCAGTCCGGGGACAGGGGGGAGCAATCAGCCCCAGCATTTT. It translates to CASSPGTGGSNQPQHF.

CDR3 in amino acids: CASSGTQGRPQHF. The CDR3 DNA sequence: TGTGCCAGCAGTGGAACACAGGGACGCCCCCAGCATTTT. The chain joins TRBV6-1 to TRBJ1-5; tentatively, D is TRBD1 (6 bases). Trimming took off 4 bases at V and 10 bases at J, with 14 bases between the two ends. The CDR3 runs to 13 residues. The V gene's germline CDR1 is MNHNS and CDR2 SASEGT.

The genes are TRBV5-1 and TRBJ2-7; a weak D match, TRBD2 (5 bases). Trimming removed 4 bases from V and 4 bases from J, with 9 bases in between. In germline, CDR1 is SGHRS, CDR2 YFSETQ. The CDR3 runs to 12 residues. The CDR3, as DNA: TGCGCCAGCAGCCGAGGGAGTTACGAGCAGTACTTC. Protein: CASSRGSYEQYF.

CDR3 DNA: TGTGCCACCTCGGGGACAAGCACTGAAGCTTTCTTT. This codes for CATSGTSTEAFF. The V and J genes are TRBV25-1 and TRBJ1-1; D is perhaps TRBD1 (6 bases). The V gene lost 10 bases and the J gene lost 4 bases, with 13 bases spanning the gap. From germline, CDR1 is MGHDK and CDR2 SYGVNS. The CDR3 is 12 amino acids.

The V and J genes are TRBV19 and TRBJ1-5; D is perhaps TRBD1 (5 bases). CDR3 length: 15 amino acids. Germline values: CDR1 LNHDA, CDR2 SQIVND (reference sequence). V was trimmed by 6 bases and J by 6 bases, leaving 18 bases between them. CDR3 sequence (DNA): TGTGCCAGTAGCACTTGGACCGGGGGTACTCAGCCCCAGCATTTT. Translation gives CASSTWTGGTQPQHF.

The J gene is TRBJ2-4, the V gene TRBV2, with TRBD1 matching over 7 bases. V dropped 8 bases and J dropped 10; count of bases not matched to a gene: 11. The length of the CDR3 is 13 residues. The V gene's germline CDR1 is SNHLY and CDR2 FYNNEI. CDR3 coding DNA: TGTGCCAGCCTAACTACAGGGGAAATGATTCAGTACTTC. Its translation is CASLTTGEMIQYF.

The CDR3 DNA follows: TGCGCCAGCAGCTTCCAGCGTGGCCCCGGATACGAGCAGTACTTC. Translating gives CASSFQRGPGYEQYF. The chain couples TRBV5-1 to TRBJ2-7; no clear D gene. The V end was cut by 2 bases, the J end by 4 bases, with 16 bases between. The CDR3 length is 15 residues. The germline V gene has CDR1 SGHRS and CDR2 YFSETQ. The full variable domain, rest sourced from reference TRBV5-1 and TRBJ2-7, is KAGVTQTPRYLIKTRGQQVTLSCSPISGHRSVSWYQQTPGQGLQFLFEYFSETQRNKGNFPGRFSGRQFSNSRSEMNVSTLELGDSALYLCASSFQRGPGYEQYFGPGTRLTVT.

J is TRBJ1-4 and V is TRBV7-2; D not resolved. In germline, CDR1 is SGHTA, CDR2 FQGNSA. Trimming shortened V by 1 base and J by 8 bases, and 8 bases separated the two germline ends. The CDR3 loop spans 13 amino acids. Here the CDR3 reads CASSLGHGEKLFF. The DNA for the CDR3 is TGTGCCAGCAGCTTAGGCCATGGCGAAAAACTGTTTTTT.

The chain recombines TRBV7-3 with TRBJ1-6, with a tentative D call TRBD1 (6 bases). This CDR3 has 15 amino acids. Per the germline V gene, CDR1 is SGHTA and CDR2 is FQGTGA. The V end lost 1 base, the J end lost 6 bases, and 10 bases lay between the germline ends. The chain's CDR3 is CASSLMDRPNSPLHF. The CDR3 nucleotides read TGTGCCAGCAGCTTAATGGACAGACCTAATTCACCCCTCCACTTT.

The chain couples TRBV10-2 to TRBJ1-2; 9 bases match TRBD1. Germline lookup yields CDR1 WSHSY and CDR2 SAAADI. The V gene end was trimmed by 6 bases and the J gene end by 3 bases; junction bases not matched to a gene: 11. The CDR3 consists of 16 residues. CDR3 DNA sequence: TGCGCCAGCAGGCCAGGACAGGGGATCTATGACTATGGCTACACCTTC. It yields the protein CASRPGQGIYDYGYTF.

This chain's CDR3 is CASSRPRVDRGQGEQYF. The CDR3 DNA follows: TGTGCCAGCAGCCGTCCACGGGTGGACAGGGGGCAGGGGGAGCAGTACTTC. The gene calls are TRBV5-4 and TRBJ2-5; 11 nucleotides line up with TRBD1. V shed 4 bases, J shed 11 bases, and the junction held 19 bases outside the gene matches. Per the germline V gene, CDR1 is SGHNT and CDR2 is YYREEE (reference sequence). The CDR3 contains 17 residues.

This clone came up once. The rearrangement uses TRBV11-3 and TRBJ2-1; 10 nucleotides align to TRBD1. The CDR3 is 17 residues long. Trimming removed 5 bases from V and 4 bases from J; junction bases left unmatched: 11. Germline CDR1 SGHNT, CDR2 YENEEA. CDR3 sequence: CASSLYGQGGLYNEQFF. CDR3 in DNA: TGTGCCAGCAGCCTATATGGACAGGGGGGACTATACAATGAGCAGTTCTTC.